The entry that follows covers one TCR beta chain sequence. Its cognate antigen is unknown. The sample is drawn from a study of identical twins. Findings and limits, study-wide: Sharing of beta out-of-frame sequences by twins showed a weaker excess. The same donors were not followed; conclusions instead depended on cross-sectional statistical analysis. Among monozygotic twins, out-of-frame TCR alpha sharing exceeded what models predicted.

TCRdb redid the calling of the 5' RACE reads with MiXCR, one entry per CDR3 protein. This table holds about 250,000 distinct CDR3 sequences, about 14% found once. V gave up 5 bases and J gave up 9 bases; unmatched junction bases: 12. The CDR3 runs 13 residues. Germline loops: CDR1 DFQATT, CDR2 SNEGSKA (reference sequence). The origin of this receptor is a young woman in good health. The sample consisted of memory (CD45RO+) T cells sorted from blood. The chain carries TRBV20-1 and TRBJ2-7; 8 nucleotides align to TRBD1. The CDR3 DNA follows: TGCAGTGCTCTGCAGCAGGGGGCGGTGGGGCAGTACTTC. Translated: CSALQQGAVGQYF.